Listed below are T cell receptor beta chains from one sample, sequenced in a study of blood T cell repertoires in COVID-19. The table came from immunoSEQ multiplex PCR; TCRdb's copy has only in-frame clones and leaves some out. The sample includes approximately 250,000 clones, 91% of them seen just once. The specimen was PBMCs or T cells enriched from blood (not recorded which). The receptors here all came from a man between 35 and 55 years old who had been exposed to COVID-19. Each CDR3 is given with its conserved first and last residue. A D gene is named only where the DNA matches it firmly. Expanded clones get a size class; other rows say once, few or many, or leave the size out.

.	TRBJ1-2	TRBV4-3	.	TGCGCCAGCAGCCAAGAAACTACAGGGCTGAGGGGCTACACCTTC	CASSQETTGLRGYTF
.	TRBJ1-1	TRBV28	.	TGTGCCAGCAGTCTAACAGGGATTGAAGCTTTCTTT	CASSLTGIEAFF
.	TRBJ1-1	TRBV7-3	.	TGTGCCAGCAGGACTACGGGGTGGGACACTGAAGCTTTCTTT	CASRTTGWDTEAFF
.	TRBJ1-3	TRBV5-4	.	TGTGCCAGCAGCTTGGTAGGGGGCTCTGGAAACACCATATATTTT	CASSLVGGSGNTIYF
.	TRBJ1-1	TRBV19	.	TGTGCCAGTAGTATCTCGGGATACACTGAAGCTTTCTTT	CASSISGYTEAFF
.	TRBJ2-2	TRBV4-3	.	TGCGCCAGCAGCCAAGAGGGACTGAACACCGGGGAGCTGTTTTTT	CASSQEGLNTGELFF
.	TRBJ1-4	TRBV5-5	once	TGTGCCAGCAGCTCCTTTCCGACAGAGACTAATGAAAAACTGTTTTTT	CASSSFPTETNEKLFF
.	TRBJ1-1	TRBV28	.	TGTGCCAGCAGTACGCTTCAGGGAGGCACTGAAGCTTTCTTT	CASSTLQGGTEAFF
TRBD1	TRBJ2-5	TRBV9	.	TGTGCCAGCAGCGTTGGACAGGGAGAGACCCAGTACTTC	CASSVGQGETQYF
.	TRBJ2-7	TRBV7-8	.	TGTGCCAGCAGCCTAATGGGACTGTCCTACGAGCAGTACTTC	CASSLMGLSYEQYF
TRBD2	TRBJ2-3	TRBV11-2	.	TGTGCCAGCAGCTTAGATGGAGGCGGGAGGCGGGGAGATACGCAGTATTTT	CASSLDGGGRRGDTQYF
TRBD2	TRBJ2-3	TRBV7-3	.	TGTGCCAGCAGCAAACGGGGGACTAGCGGTACTAACACAGATACGCAGTATTTT	CASSKRGTSGTNTDTQYF
TRBD2	TRBJ2-5	TRBV6-2/TRBV6-3	.	TGTGCCAGCAGCCCTAGCGGGGCACAAGAGACCCAGTACTTC	CASSPSGAQETQYF
TRBD2	TRBJ2-7	TRBV7-9	.	TGTGCCAGCAGCTTAGCGGGCGGGAGGGCCCCATACGAGCAGTACTTC	CASSLAGGRAPYEQYF
TRBD2	TRBJ2-1	TRBV3-1/TRBV3-2	.	TGTGCCAGCAGACTGACTAGCGGGAGTTACAATGAGCAGTTCTTC	CASRLTSGSYNEQFF
TRBD1	TRBJ1-2	TRBV4-2	once	TGTGCCAGCAGCCAAGACGCCAACAGGGGAGTCTATGGCTACACCTTC	CASSQDANRGVYGYTF
TRBD1	TRBJ1-1	TRBV4-3	few	TGCGCCAGCAGCCAAGTATCCGCAGGGGGAAAGACTGAAGCTTTCTTT	CASSQVSAGGKTEAFF
.	TRBJ1-1	TRBV3-1/TRBV3-2	.	TGTGCCAGCAGCCAAGAAGCGGAGAACACTGAAGCTTTCTTT	CASSQEAENTEAFF
.	TRBJ1-5	TRBV28	.	TGTGCCAGCAGTGACCCGGACAGAAGCAGCAATCAGCCCCAGCATTTT	CASSDPDRSSNQPQHF
.	TRBJ1-1	TRBV18	.	TGTGCCAGCTCACCAATAAGAGTTCAAAACCCGAACACTGAAGCTTTCTTT	CASSPIRVQNPNTEAFF
TRBD1	TRBJ1-2	TRBV30	.	TGTGCCTGGAGCGCAAACAGGGGTAGCTACACCTTC	CAWSANRGSYTF
TRBD2	TRBJ2-7	TRBV30	.	TGTGCCTGGAGTGTCGGAAGGAGCGGGACCTACGAGCAGTACTTC	CAWSVGRSGTYEQYF
TRBD1	TRBJ2-7	TRBV3-1/TRBV3-2	.	TGTGCCAGCAGCCGGGACAGGGCTCAGGCCTACGAGCAGTACTTC	CASSRDRAQAYEQYF
.	TRBJ2-7	TRBV28	.	TGTGCCAGCAGTTTTAGGGGGGGATACGAGCAGTACTTC	CASSFRGGYEQYF
.	TRBJ1-2	TRBV10-3	.	TGTGCCATCAGTGAGTCGGGGCTAGGGGCTAACTATGGCTACACCTTC	CAISESGLGANYGYTF
.	TRBJ1-5	TRBV7-6	.	TGTGCCAGCAGCTCTGGGGGGGGCGAAGTCATTCAGCCCCAGCATTTT	CASSSGGGEVIQPQHF
TRBD2	TRBJ2-3	TRBV4-2	.	TGTGCCAGCAGCCAAGATCCCCTCCTAGCGGGAGGGCCTGATACGCAGTATTTT	CASSQDPLLAGGPDTQYF
TRBD2	TRBJ2-1	TRBV7-6	.	TGTGCCAGCAGCTTATTGACTAGCGGATACAATGAGCAGTTCTTC	CASSLLTSGYNEQFF
TRBD1	TRBJ1-2	TRBV30	.	TGTGCCCTCGGGACAGCAAACTATGGCTACACCTTC	CALGTANYGYTF
TRBD1	TRBJ1-4	TRBV19	.	TGTGCCAGTAGTTCGCCGGGACAGGGTACCGAAAAACTGTTTTTT	CASSSPGQGTEKLFF
.	TRBJ1-1	TRBV7-8	.	TGTGCCAGCAGCCAGGGGTTTGAAGCTTTCTTT	CASSQGFEAFF
.	TRBJ1-5	TRBV28	.	TGTGCCAGCAGTTTATTAGCGAATAGCAATCAGCCCCAGCATTTT	CASSLLANSNQPQHF
TRBD1	TRBJ1-1	TRBV13	few	TGTGCCAGCAGCTTATGGGGGACAGCTAACATGAACACTGAAGCTTTCTTT	CASSLWGTANMNTEAFF
.	TRBJ1-1	TRBV19	.	TGTGCCAGTAGTCATCGCGGGGGCACCACTGAAGCTTTCTTT	CASSHRGGTTEAFF
.	TRBJ1-5	TRBV3-1/TRBV3-2	.	TGTGCCAGCAGCCAATCCAACAAGGGGGGCAATCAGCCCCAGCATTTT	CASSQSNKGGNQPQHF
.	TRBJ1-1	TRBV5-4	.	TGTGCCAGCAAGGGGAAAGGCACTGAAGCTTTCTTT	CASKGKGTEAFF
TRBD2	TRBJ2-7	TRBV7-2	.	TGTGCCAGCAGCCGAGGACTAGTTGAGCAGTACTTC	CASSRGLVEQYF
.	TRBJ2-1	TRBV29-1	.	TGCAGCGTTGAAGATCAAGTATTCCGTCGATCGAGCTCCTACAATGAGCAGTTCTTC	CSVEDQVFRRSSSYNEQFF
TRBD2	TRBJ2-1	TRBV19	.	TGTGCCAGTAGTATTAGTCTAGCGGGAGAGCAGTTCTTC	CASSISLAGEQFF
TRBD2	TRBJ2-1	TRBV5-1	.	TGCGCCAGCAGCCCGGGGACTAGCGGGAGGGACCATGAGCAGTTCTTC	CASSPGTSGRDHEQFF
.	TRBJ1-4	TRBV28	.	TGTGCCAGCAGTCGCACAGGGCCAGCTAATGAAAAACTGTTTTTT	CASSRTGPANEKLFF
.	TRBJ1-4	TRBV23-1	once	TGCGCCAGCAGTCAAGATTTTTGTGGGACATCAAATGAAAAACTGTTTTTT	CASSQDFCGTSNEKLFF
TRBD1	TRBJ1-4	TRBV28	.	TGTGCCAGCAGTTTAGGACAGGGGCCCCCCAAATGGATTTTT	CASSLGQGPPKWIF
TRBD2	TRBJ2-5	TRBV7-9	.	TGTGCCAGCAGCTTAGTGGGACTAGCGGGACCCCCTGAGACCCAGTACTTC	CASSLVGLAGPPETQYF
TRBD2	TRBJ2-2	TRBV25-1	.	TGTGCCAGCACGAGAGCGGGAAACACCGGGGAGCTGTTTTTT	CASTRAGNTGELFF
.	TRBJ2-5	TRBV7-2	.	TGTGCCAGCAGTCTAGCCCGGGAGACCCAGTACTTC	CASSLARETQYF
.	TRBJ2-7	TRBV28	.	TGTGCCAGCAGTTGGCAGGGGGGATTGTACGAGCAGTACTTC	CASSWQGGLYEQYF
TRBD2	TRBJ2-1	TRBV2	.	TGTGCCAGCAAAACCCGGGGGGGTCAGTTCTTC	CASKTRGGQFF
TRBD1	TRBJ2-1	TRBV2	.	TGTGCCAGCGGCCGGGACAGGGGGGAATACAATGAGCAGTTCTTC	CASGRDRGEYNEQFF
.	TRBJ2-7	TRBV14	.	TGTGCCAGCAAACCCAGGGGAAGCTACGAGCAGTACTTC	CASKPRGSYEQYF
.	TRBJ2-3	TRBV9	.	TGTGCCAGCAGCGTATCAGGCCCTAGCACAGATACGCAGTATTTT	CASSVSGPSTDTQYF